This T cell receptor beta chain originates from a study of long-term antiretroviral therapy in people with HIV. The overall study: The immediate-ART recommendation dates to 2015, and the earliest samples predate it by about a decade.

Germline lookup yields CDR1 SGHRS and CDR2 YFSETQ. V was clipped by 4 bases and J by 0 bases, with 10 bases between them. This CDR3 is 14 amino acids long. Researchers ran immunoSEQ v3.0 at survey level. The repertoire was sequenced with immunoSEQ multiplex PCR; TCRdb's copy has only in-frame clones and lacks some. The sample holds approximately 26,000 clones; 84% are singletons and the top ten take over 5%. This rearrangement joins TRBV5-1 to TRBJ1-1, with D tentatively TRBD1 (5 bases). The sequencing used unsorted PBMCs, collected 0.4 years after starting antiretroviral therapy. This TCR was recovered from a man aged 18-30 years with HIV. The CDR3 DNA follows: TGCGCCAGCAGCCCACGGGGGATGAACACTGAAGCTTTCTTT. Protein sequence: CASSPRGMNTEAFF.